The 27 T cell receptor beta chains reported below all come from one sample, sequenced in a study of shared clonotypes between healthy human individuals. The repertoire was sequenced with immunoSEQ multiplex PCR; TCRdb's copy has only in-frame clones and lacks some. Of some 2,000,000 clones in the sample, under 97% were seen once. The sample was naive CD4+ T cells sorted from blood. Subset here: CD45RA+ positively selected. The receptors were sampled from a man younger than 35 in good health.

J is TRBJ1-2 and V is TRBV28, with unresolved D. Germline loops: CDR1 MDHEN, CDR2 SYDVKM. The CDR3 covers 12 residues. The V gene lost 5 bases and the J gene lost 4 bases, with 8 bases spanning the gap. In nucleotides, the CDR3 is TGTGCCAGCAGTCCCCTCGGCTATGGCTACACCTTC. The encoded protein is CASSPLGYGYTF.

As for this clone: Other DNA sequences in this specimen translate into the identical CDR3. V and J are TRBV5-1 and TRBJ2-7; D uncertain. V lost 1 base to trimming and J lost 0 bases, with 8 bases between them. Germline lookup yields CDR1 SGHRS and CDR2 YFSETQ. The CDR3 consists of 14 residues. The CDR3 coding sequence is TGCGCCAGCAGCTTGACGGGCAACTCCTACGAGCAGTACTTC. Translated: CASSLTGNSYEQYF. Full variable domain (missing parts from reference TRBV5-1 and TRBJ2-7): KAGVTQTPRYLIKTRGQQVTLSCSPISGHRSVSWYQQTPGQGLQFLFEYFSETQRNKGNFPGRFSGRQFSNSRSEMNVSTLELGDSALYLCASSLTGNSYEQYFGPGTRLTVT.

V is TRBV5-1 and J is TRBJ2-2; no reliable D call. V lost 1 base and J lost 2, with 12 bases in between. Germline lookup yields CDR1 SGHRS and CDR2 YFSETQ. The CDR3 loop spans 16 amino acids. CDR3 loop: CASSLRSLPNTGELFF. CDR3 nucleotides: TGCGCCAGCAGCTTGCGGTCTCTACCTAACACCGGGGAGCTGTTTTTT.

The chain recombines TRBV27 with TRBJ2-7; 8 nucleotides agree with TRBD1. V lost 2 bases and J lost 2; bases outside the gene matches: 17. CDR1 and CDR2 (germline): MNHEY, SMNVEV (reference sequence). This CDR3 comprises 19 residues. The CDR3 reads CASSLSRTGSRSIAYEQYF. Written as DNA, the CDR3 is TGTGCCAGCAGTTTAAGCAGGACAGGGTCGAGGTCGATCGCCTACGAGCAGTACTTC.

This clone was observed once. CDR3 residues: CAWSVSAGMVTEAFF. The CDR3 bases are TGTGCCTGGAGTGTATCCGCAGGGATGGTCACTGAAGCTTTCTTT. J is TRBJ1-1 and V is TRBV30, with D perhaps TRBD1 (5 bases). Germline CDR1 GTSNPN, CDR2 SVGIG (reference sequence). There are 15 residues in the CDR3. V lost 0 bases, J lost 4 bases, and 15 bases lay in between.

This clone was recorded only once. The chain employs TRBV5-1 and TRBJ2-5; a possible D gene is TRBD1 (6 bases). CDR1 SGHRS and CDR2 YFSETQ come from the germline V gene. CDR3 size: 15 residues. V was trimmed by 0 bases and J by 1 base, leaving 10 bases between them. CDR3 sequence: CASSLGDTFQETQYF. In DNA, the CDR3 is TGCGCCAGCAGCTTGGGGGACACATTCCAAGAGACCCAGTACTTC.

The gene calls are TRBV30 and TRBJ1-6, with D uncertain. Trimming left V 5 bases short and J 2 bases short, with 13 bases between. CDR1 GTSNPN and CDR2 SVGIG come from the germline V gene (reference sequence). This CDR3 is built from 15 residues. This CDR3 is CAWGLLRTYNSPLHF. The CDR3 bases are TGTGCCTGGGGACTTTTACGGACCTATAATTCACCCCTCCACTTT.

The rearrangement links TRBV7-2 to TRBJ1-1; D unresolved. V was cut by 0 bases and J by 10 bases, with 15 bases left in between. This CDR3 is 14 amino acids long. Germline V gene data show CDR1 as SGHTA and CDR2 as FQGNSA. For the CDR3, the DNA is TGTGCCAGCAGCTTAGCGGTCAGCCTTTTCGGAGCTTTCTTT. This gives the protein CASSLAVSLFGAFF. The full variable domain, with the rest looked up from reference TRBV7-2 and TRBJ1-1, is GAGVSQSPSNKVTEKGKDVELRCDPISGHTALYWYRQSLGQGLEFLIYFQGNSAPDKSGLPSDRFSAERTGGSVSTLTIQRTQQEDSAVYLCASSLAVSLFGAFFGQGTRLTVV.

DNA of the CDR3: TGTGCCAGCTCACTCAGGGTTACCTACGAGCAGTACTTC. It is translated as CASSLRVTYEQYF. The chain links TRBV18 to TRBJ2-7, with D possibly being TRBD1 (5 bases). Looked up from germline, CDR1 is KGHSH and CDR2 is LQKENI. The CDR3 length is 13 residues. V was trimmed by 4 bases and J by 2 bases, leaving 9 bases between them.

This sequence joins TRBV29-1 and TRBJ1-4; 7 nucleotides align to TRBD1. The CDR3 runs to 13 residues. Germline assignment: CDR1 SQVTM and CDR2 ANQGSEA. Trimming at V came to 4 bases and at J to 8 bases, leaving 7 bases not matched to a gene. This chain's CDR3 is CSVAEGAGEKLFF. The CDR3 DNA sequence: TGCAGCGTTGCGGAGGGGGCAGGGGAAAAACTGTTTTTT. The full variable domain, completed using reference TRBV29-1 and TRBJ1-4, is SAVISQKPSRDICQRGTSLTIQCQVDSQVTMMFWYRQQPGQSLTLIATANQGSEATYESGFVIDKFPISRPNLTFSTLTVSNMSPEDSSIYLCSVAEGAGEKLFFGSGTQLSVL.

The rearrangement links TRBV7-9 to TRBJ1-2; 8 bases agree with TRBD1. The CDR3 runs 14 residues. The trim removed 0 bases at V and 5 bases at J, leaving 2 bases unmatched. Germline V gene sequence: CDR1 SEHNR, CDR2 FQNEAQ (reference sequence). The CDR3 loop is CASSLADRVYGYTF. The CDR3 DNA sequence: TGTGCCAGCAGCTTAGCGGACAGGGTATATGGCTACACCTTC.

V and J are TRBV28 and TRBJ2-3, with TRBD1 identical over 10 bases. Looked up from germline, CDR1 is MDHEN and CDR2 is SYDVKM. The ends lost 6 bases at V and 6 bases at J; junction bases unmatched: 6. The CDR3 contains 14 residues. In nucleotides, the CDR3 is TGTGCCAGCAGCCGACAGGGGGCAGGGGATACGCAGTATTTT. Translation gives CASSRQGAGDTQYF.

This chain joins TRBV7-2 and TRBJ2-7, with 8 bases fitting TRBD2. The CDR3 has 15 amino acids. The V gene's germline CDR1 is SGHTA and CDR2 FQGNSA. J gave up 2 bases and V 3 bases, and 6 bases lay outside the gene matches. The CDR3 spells CASSFRETSAYEQYF. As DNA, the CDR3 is TGTGCCAGCAGCTTCAGGGAGACTAGCGCCTACGAGCAGTACTTC.

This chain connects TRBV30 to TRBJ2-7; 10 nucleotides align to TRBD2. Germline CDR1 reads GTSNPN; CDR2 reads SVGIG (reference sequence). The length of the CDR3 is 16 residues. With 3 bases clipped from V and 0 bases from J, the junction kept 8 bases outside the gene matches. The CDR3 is CAWSPLSGGASYEQYF. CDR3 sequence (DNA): TGTGCCTGGAGCCCCCTGAGCGGGGGGGCCTCCTACGAGCAGTACTTC.

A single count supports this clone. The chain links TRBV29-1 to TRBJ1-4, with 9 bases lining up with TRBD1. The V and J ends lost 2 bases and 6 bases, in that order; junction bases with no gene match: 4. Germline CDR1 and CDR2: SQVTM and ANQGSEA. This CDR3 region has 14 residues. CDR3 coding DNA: TGCAGCGTTGAAACGGACAGGGGTTATGAAAAACTGTTTTTT. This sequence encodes CSVETDRGYEKLFF.

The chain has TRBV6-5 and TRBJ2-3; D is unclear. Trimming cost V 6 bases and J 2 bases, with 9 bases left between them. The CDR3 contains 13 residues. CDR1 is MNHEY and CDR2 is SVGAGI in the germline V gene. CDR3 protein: CASSPADTDTQYF. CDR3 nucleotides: TGTGCCAGCAGCCCCGCTGACACAGATACGCAGTATTTT.

In DNA, the CDR3 is TGTGCCAGCACTAAACAGGGGGTAGGCGAGCAGTACTTC. Protein: CASTKQGVGEQYF. The V and J genes are TRBV7-2 and TRBJ2-7; 8 bases are a match to TRBD1. The CDR3 is 13 residues long. V lost 7 bases, J lost 6 bases, and 8 bases stayed unmatched. CDR1 is SGHTA and CDR2 is FQGNSA in the germline V gene.

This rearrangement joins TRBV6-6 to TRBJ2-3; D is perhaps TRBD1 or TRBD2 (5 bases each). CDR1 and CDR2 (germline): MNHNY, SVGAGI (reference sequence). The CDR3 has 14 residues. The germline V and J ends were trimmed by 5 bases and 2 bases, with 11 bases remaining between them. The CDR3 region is CASSKGPNTDTQYF. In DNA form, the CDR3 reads TGTGCCAGCAGTAAGGGACCAAACACAGATACGCAGTATTTT.

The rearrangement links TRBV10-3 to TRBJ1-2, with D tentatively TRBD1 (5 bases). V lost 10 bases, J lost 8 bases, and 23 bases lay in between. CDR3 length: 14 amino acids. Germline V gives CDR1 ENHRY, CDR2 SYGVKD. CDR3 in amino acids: CATLPDSRAEGYTF. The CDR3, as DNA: TGTGCCACCCTTCCGGACTCCAGGGCGGAGGGCTACACCTTC.

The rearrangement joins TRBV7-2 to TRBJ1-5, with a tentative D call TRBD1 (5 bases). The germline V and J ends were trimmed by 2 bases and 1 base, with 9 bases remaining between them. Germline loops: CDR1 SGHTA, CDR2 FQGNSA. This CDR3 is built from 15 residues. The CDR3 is CASSLQGWSNQPQHF. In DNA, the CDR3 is TGTGCCAGCAGCTTACAGGGTTGGAGCAATCAGCCCCAGCATTTT.

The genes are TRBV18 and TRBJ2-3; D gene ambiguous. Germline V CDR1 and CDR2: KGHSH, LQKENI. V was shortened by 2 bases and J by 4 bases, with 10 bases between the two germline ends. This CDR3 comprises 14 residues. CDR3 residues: CASSPVTEADTQYF. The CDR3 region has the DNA TGTGCCAGCTCACCAGTGACCGAAGCAGATACGCAGTATTTT.

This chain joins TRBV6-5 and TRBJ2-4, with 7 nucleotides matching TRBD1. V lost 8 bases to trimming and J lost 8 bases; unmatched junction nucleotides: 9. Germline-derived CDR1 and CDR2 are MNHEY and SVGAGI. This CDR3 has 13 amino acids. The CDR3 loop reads CASRQGVADIQYF. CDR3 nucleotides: TGTGCCAGCCGACAGGGAGTGGCGGACATTCAGTACTTC.

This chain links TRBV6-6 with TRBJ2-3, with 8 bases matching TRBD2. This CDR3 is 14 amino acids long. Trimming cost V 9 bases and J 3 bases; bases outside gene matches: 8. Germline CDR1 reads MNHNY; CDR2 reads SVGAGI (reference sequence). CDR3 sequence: CASSGGGLTDTQYF. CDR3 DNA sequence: TGTGCCAGTTCGGGCGGGGGGCTGACAGATACGCAGTATTTT.

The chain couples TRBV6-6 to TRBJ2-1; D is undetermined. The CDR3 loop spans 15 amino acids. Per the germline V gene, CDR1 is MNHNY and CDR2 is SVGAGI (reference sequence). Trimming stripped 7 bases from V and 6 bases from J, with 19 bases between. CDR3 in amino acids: CASIPSFSVVNEQFF. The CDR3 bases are TGTGCCAGCATCCCATCCTTTTCGGTTGTCAATGAGCAGTTCTTC.

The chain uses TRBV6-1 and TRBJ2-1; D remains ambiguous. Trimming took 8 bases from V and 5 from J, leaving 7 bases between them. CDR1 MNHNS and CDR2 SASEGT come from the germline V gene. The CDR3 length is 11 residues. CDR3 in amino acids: CASPGHNEQFF. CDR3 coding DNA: TGTGCCAGCCCGGGCCACAATGAGCAGTTCTTC.

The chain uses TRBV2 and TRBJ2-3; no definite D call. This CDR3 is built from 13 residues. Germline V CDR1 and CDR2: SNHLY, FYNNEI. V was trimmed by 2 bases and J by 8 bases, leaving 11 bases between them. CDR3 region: CASSERTTITQYF. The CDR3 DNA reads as TGTGCCAGCAGTGAACGTACTACCATTACGCAGTATTTT.

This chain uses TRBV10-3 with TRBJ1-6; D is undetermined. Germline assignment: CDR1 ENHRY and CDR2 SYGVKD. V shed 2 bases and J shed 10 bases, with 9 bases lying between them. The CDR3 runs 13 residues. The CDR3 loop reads CAISEDPSSPLHF. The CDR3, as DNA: TGTGCCATCAGTGAGGACCCCTCATCACCCCTCCACTTT.